This T cell receptor (beta chain) was observed in a study of OX40 agonist ivuxolimab in advanced cancers. Method: immunoSEQ multiplex PCR; TCRdb's copy keeps in-frame clones and lacks some. The sample yields tens of thousands of clones, around nine tenths seen once. CDR3 size: 17 residues. Germline CDR1 and CDR2: KGHSH and LQKENI. V dropped 2 bases and J dropped 5; count of bases not matched to a gene: 9. This clone was found once. This sequence joins TRBV18 and TRBJ1-5; 10 positions match TRBD1. Material: CD4+ or CD8+ T cells sorted from blood, obtained in a trial of the OX40 agonist ivuxolimab. The TCR comes from an adult with an advanced solid tumor such as melanoma, head and neck, liver or kidney cancer. Here the CDR3 DNA reads TGTGCCAGCTCACCAAGGCCGGGACAGGGGAAGGATCAGCCCCAGCATTTT. Residues: CASSPRPGQGKDQPQHF.